These T cell receptor beta chains were read from a single sample in a study of cytomegalovirus exposure and HLA in healthy donors. The table came from immunoSEQ multiplex PCR; TCRdb's copy has only in-frame clones and leaves some out. The data contain under 200,000 clones, around 75% of them seen just once; the ten biggest clones take up approximately 3.1%. The specimen sequenced was PBMCs. Source of these receptors: a woman aged 45-59 years in good health and CMV-seropositive. Both conserved end residues are part of each CDR3. D genes are given only for firm matches. Clone size is given for some rows only: seen once, a few or many times, or a class if the clone is expanded.

v_gene	d_gene	j_gene	abundance	CDR3nt	CDR3aa
TRBV9	TRBD1	TRBJ1-6	NA	TGTGCCAGCAGCGGTCGACAGGGTCCCTGGCCGGTCCACTTT	CASSGRQGPWPVHF
TRBV29-1	NA	TRBJ2-6	once	TGCAGCGTTGGGACACCCGGGGCCAACGTCCTGACTTTC	CSVGTPGANVLTF
TRBV2	TRBD1	TRBJ2-5	NA	TGTGCCAGCAGGAAGGGACAGGTCGTTTTGGAGACCCAGTACTTC	CASRKGQVVLETQYF
TRBV2	NA	TRBJ1-3	NA	TGTGCCAGCAGTGTTCAGCGCTCTGGAAACACCATATATTTT	CASSVQRSGNTIYF
TRBV18	TRBD1	TRBJ1-5	NA	TGTGCCAGCTCACCAGGGACAGGCAATCAGCCCCAGCATTTT	CASSPGTGNQPQHF
TRBV5-1	NA	TRBJ2-1	NA	TGCGCCAGCAGCTGGGGGGACAGATCCTACAATGAGCAGTTCTTC	CASSWGDRSYNEQFF
TRBV11-2	NA	TRBJ2-1	few	TGTGCCAGCAGCCGTTTTCTTAATGAGCAGTTCTTC	CASSRFLNEQFF
TRBV7-3	TRBD1	TRBJ2-2	NA	TGTGCCAGCAGCCGACAGGGTCGGGGCACCGGGGAGCTGTTTTTT	CASSRQGRGTGELFF
TRBV10-3	TRBD1	TRBJ1-3	few	TGTGCCATCAGTGAGACAGGGGGCAGTGGAAACACCATATATTTT	CAISETGGSGNTIYF
TRBV5-1	TRBD1	TRBJ1-1	once	TGCGCCAGCAGTAAAATACCGGGACAGGCTCATGAAGCTTTCTTT	CASSKIPGQAHEAFF
TRBV4-1	TRBD1	TRBJ1-4	NA	TGCGCCAGCAGGAGACAGGGCTTAACTAATGAAAAACTGTTTTTT	CASRRQGLTNEKLFF
TRBV5-1	TRBD1	TRBJ1-2	NA	TGCGCCAGCAGCTTGAGCGCGGTGGGGACAGGGAACTATGGCTACACCTTC	CASSLSAVGTGNYGYTF
TRBV4-1	NA	TRBJ2-1	NA	TGCGCCAGCAGGCCCGTCCAGGGGACCTACAATGAGCAGTTCTTC	CASRPVQGTYNEQFF
TRBV4-1	TRBD2	TRBJ2-7	NA	TGCGCCAGCAGCCAAGTCTGGGCGGGGGCCTACGAGCAGTACTTC	CASSQVWAGAYEQYF
TRBV5-6	NA	TRBJ1-6	once	TGTGCCAGCAGGGATACGAGGGATTCACCCCTCCACTTT	CASRDTRDSPLHF
TRBV6-1	NA	TRBJ2-7	once	TGTGCCAGCAGTGTAAGGGGATGGTCCTACGAGCAGTACTTC	CASSVRGWSYEQYF
TRBV6-6	NA	TRBJ2-4	NA	TGTGCCAGCAGTTACTCGATAGGTGTTGTGCAGGTTTTAATGTTC	CASSYSIGVVQVLMF
TRBV27	NA	TRBJ2-5	once	TGTGCCAGCAGCCCGACAAATGGAGAGACCCAGTACTTC	CASSPTNGETQYF
TRBV5-4	NA	TRBJ1-5	NA	TGTGCCAGCAGCCAGGGAGGGCTTAGCAATCAGCCCCAGCATTTT	CASSQGGLSNQPQHF
TRBV4-2	NA	TRBJ1-4	NA	TGTGCCAGCAGCCAAGGCCCCGGGGAGCGTGAAAAACTGTTTTTT	CASSQGPGEREKLFF
TRBV7-8	TRBD2	TRBJ2-7	few	TGTGCCAGCAGCTTAGTGCGGGGGTTATCCTACGAGCAGTACTTC	CASSLVRGLSYEQYF
TRBV6-1	NA	TRBJ2-1	once	TGTGCCAGCAGTGATCTCCATGAGCAGTTCTTC	CASSDLHEQFF
TRBV23-1	NA	TRBJ1-2	NA	TGCGCCAGCAGCTACCCGGCAGCGGGCTATGGCTACACCTTC	CASSYPAAGYGYTF
TRBV5-1	TRBD2	TRBJ2-5	NA	TGCGCCAGCAGCTTTGGCGGGGGGAGTCTAGAGACCCAGTACTTC	CASSFGGGSLETQYF
TRBV10-3	NA	TRBJ1-1	few	TGTGCCATCAGACCCTGGACGGGGGAAGCTTTCTTT	CAIRPWTGEAFF
TRBV7-9	NA	TRBJ2-2	NA	TGTGCCAGCAGCCGCAGAGGGGGAATTAACACCGGGGAGCTGTTTTTT	CASSRRGGINTGELFF
TRBV5-4	NA	TRBJ1-1	NA	TGTGCCAGCAGCTCGGGACAATTGAACACTGAAGCTTTCTTT	CASSSGQLNTEAFF
TRBV10-1	NA	TRBJ2-1	once	TGCGCCAGCAGCCCCGGGGTGGATGAGCAGTTCTTC	CASSPGVDEQFF
TRBV19	NA	TRBJ1-2	NA	TGTGCCAGTAGTTATAACACGCAGGTCTATGGCTACACCTTC	CASSYNTQVYGYTF
TRBV6-4	TRBD1	TRBJ1-2	once	TGTGCCAGCAGCCCGCGACAGGGGCGAGGCTACACCTTC	CASSPRQGRGYTF
TRBV19	TRBD2	TRBJ2-7	NA	TGTGCCAGTAGTAGGGGACTAGCGGAGAGCTACGAGCAGTACTTC	CASSRGLAESYEQYF
TRBV27	TRBD1	TRBJ2-5	NA	TGTGCCAGCAGTTTAACAGGGGCTTGGAGAGAGACCCAGTACTTC	CASSLTGAWRETQYF
TRBV27	TRBD1	TRBJ1-3	NA	TGTGCCAGCAGTACCAACAGGGGGAACACCATATATTTT	CASSTNRGNTIYF
TRBV2	TRBD1	TRBJ1-1	NA	TGTGCCAGCAGAGAAGGACAGGGTAGGTATGAAGCTTTCTTT	CASREGQGRYEAFF
TRBV6-4	NA	TRBJ2-1	NA	TGTGCCAGCAGCCCGGATGTGGGGGCCTCCTACAATGAGCAGTTCTTC	CASSPDVGASYNEQFF
TRBV19	NA	TRBJ1-2	once	TGTGCCAGTAGTGATACAGGAAACTATGGCTACACCTTC	CASSDTGNYGYTF
TRBV2	NA	TRBJ1-5	NA	TGTGCCAGCAATCTCCGGGGCAATCAGCCCCAGCATTTT	CASNLRGNQPQHF
TRBV12-5	NA	TRBJ1-5	NA	TGTGCTAGTGGTCTTAAGAACGGTCAGCCCCAGCATTTT	CASGLKNGQPQHF
TRBV7-2	TRBD2	TRBJ2-7	NA	TGTGCCAGCAGCCGCTGGACTAGCGGGGGGGTTGGCGAGCAGTACTTC	CASSRWTSGGVGEQYF
TRBV5-6	NA	TRBJ2-5	NA	TGTGCCAGCAGCTTTACAGGGCGGAAAAAAGAGACCCAGTACTTC	CASSFTGRKKETQYF
TRBV18	NA	TRBJ2-5	NA	TGTGCCAGCTCACCCTACGTCAGGGCCAACCAAGAGACCCAGTACTTC	CASSPYVRANQETQYF
TRBV5-4	NA	TRBJ2-5	NA	TGTGCCAGCAGCTTGCGGGGGTCAGAGACCCAGTACTTC	CASSLRGSETQYF
TRBV5-6	NA	TRBJ1-2	NA	NA	CASSFGQGAYGYPF
TRBV6-6	NA	TRBJ1-4	NA	TGTGCCAGCAGGGGGACACCGTATGAAAAACTGTTTTTT	CASRGTPYEKLFF
TRBV5-1	TRBD1	TRBJ1-1	few	TGCGCCAGCAGCTTGACAGGGGGAGTCACTGAAGCTTTCTTT	CASSLTGGVTEAFF
TRBV4-1	TRBD1	TRBJ2-1	NA	TGCGCCAGCAGCCGGAGTGGCTCCCGGGACAGATGGCCCTACAATGAGCAGTTCTTC	CASSRSGSRDRWPYNEQFF
TRBV5-4	NA	TRBJ1-2	NA	TGTGCCAGCAGCGCTGGTGTAGGGGGAAGGTATGGCTACACCTTC	CASSAGVGGRYGYTF
TRBV5-4	TRBD1	TRBJ1-2	NA	TGTGCCAGCAGCTTGGGACAGGGTGGCTACACCTTC	CASSLGQGGYTF
TRBV21-1	NA	TRBJ1-6	NA	TGTGCCAGCAGCAAAATTTTGGTTGGCCGAAGCTCCTATAATTCACCCCTCCACTTT	CASSKILVGRSSYNSPLHF
TRBV18	NA	TRBJ1-2	NA	TGTGCCAGCTCACCAGACAGCCCTACCTATGGCTACACCTTC	CASSPDSPTYGYTF
TRBV9	TRBD2	TRBJ2-3	once	TGTGCCAGCAGCACTGGACTAGCGGGGACCACAGATACGCAGTATTTT	CASSTGLAGTTDTQYF
TRBV6-1	NA	TRBJ1-2	NA	TGTGCCAGCAGTGAAAGTAGACTCCCAAACTATGGCTACACCTTC	CASSESRLPNYGYTF
TRBV10-3	TRBD1	TRBJ1-6	NA	TGTGCCATCAGTGATAAATTGACAGGGGCTTCACCCCTCCACTTT	CAISDKLTGASPLHF
TRBV5-6	NA	TRBJ1-2	NA	TGTGCCAGCGGAAAACAGGGATGTGGCTACACCTTC	CASGKQGCGYTF
TRBV19	NA	TRBJ2-3	NA	TGTGCCAGTAGTATAGGAATGGCAAGAAGCACAGATACGCAGTATTTT	CASSIGMARSTDTQYF
TRBV30	TRBD1	TRBJ1-1	NA	TGTGCCTGGAGTGTGGGGCCAGGGGGCGCGAGGAGCAGTGAAGCTTTCTTT	CAWSVGPGGARSSEAFF
TRBV19	NA	TRBJ1-4	few	TGTGCCAGTAGCCCTCTTTCTAATGAAAAACTGTTTTTT	CASSPLSNEKLFF
TRBV18	TRBD2	TRBJ2-3	once	TGTGCCAGCTCGGGACTAGCGGGCGATACGCAGTATTTT	CASSGLAGDTQYF
TRBV5-1	TRBD2	TRBJ2-5	NA	TGCGCCAGCAGCTTGGTTTCTAGCGGGGGGGAGACCCAGTACTTC	CASSLVSSGGETQYF